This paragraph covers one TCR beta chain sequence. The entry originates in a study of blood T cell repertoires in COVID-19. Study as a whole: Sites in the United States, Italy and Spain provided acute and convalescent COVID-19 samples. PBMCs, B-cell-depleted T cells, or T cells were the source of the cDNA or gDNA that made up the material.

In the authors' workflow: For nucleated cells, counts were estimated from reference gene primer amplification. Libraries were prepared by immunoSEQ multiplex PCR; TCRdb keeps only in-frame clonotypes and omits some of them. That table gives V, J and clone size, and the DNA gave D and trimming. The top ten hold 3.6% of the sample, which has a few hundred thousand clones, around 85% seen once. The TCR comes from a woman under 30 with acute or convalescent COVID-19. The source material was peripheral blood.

CDR3 in DNA: TGTGCCAGCAGCTTAGCGCTTCCCGAGACAGTGACCCAAGAGACCCAGTACTTC. Translating gives CASSLALPETVTQETQYF. The chain uses TRBV7-8 and TRBJ2-5; perhaps TRBD1 as D (5 bases). V gave up 0 bases and J gave up 1 base, with 18 bases separating them. The CDR3 sequence is 18 residues long. Looked up from germline, CDR1 is SGHVS and CDR2 is FQNEAQ.